This T cell receptor beta chain was captured in a study of cytomegalovirus exposure and HLA in healthy donors. Overall study results and limits: Some V segments, including TRBV6-2 and TRBV6-3, were excluded as indistinguishable.

CDR3 length equals 15 residues. Trimming cost V 1 base and J 7 bases, with 13 bases left between them. CDR1 and CDR2 (germline): SGHVS, FNYEAQ. The PCR used 60 Vbeta and 13 Jbeta primers. Some clones are missing from TCRdb's copy, which holds only in-frame ones; the method was immunoSEQ multiplex PCR. Of roughly 100,000 clones in the sample, 75% to 90% are singletons; the top ten hold 6.9%. About this clone: Its antigen is not identified.

The sample consisted of PBMCs. The chain recombines TRBV7-6 with TRBJ1-4; no firm D call. This TCR was recovered from a young man in good health and CMV-seropositive. The CDR3 sequence: CASSLERGRGEKLFF. The CDR3 nucleotides read TGTGCCAGCAGCTTAGAACGAGGGCGCGGTGAAAAACTGTTTTTT.